This TCR beta chain was captured in a study of T cell responses to AZD1222 COVID-19 vaccine. TCRdb's copy holds only in-frame clones and misses some; the assay was immunoSEQ multiplex PCR. The sample lists approximately 130,000 clones; more than 85% were seen once. V was shortened by 1 base and J by 2 bases, with 5 bases between the two germline ends. Germline loops: CDR1 KGHSH, CDR2 LQKENI. This CDR3 region has 13 residues. The V and J genes are TRBV18 and TRBJ1-1; D not resolved. This sample comprised peripheral blood, obtained 28 days after the second AZD1222 dose. The TCR was taken from an adult who received the AZD1222 COVID-19 vaccine. CDR3 DNA: TGTGCCAGCTCACCACTTGAAAACACTGAAGCTTTCTTT. This codes for CASSPLENTEAFF. The full variable domain, with the rest looked up from reference TRBV18 and TRBJ1-1, is NAGVMQNPRHLVRRRGQEARLRCSPMKGHSHVYWYRQLPEEGLKFMVYLQKENIIDESGMPKERFSAEFPKEGPSILRIQQVVRGDSAAYFCASSPLENTEAFFGQGTRLTVV.